A single sample is the source of the 20 T cell receptor beta chains below, sequenced in a study of Ad26.COV2.S vaccination and SARS-CoV-2 variants. Treatment of the sample: some 20 received Ad26.COV2.S at low or high dose, single or two shots; several received placebo; per-sample allocation not given. The investigators took samples on day 63 after the first vaccine or placebo injection. Sequenced by immunoSEQ multiplex PCR; TCRdb stores in-frame clones only, minus some. The table records around 240,000 clones, approximately 87% of them present only once. Here the sequenced sample was peripheral blood, taken in a trial of Ad26.COV2.S vaccine versus placebo. The receptor set was obtained from a person between 18 and 65 years old who received the Ad26.COV2.S COVID-19 vaccine or a placebo.

The J gene is TRBJ2-3, the V gene TRBV29-1, with D possibly being TRBD1 (5 bases). Germline assignment: CDR1 SQVTM and CDR2 ANQGSEA. V lost 6 bases and J 2 bases, leaving 12 bases between the germline ends. The CDR3 has 13 amino acids. The CDR3 bases are TGCAGCGTCCTTGGACAACTCACAGATACGCAGTATTTT. Translated, it gives CSVLGQLTDTQYF.

This clone has a count of ten or more. The chain links TRBV10-3 to TRBJ2-7, with D maybe TRBD2 (5 bases). This CDR3 has 12 amino acids. Germline values: CDR1 ENHRY, CDR2 SYGVKD. With 2 bases removed from V and 6 bases from J, the gap between germline ends came to 8 bases. Here the CDR3 reads CAISERRSEQYF. CDR3 in DNA: TGTGCCATCAGTGAGAGGAGGAGCGAGCAGTACTTC.

This clone was seen only a few times. The CDR3 is CASSLGDYNSPLHF. The CDR3 nucleotides are TGTGCCAGTAGTTTAGGGGACTATAATTCACCCCTCCACTTT. The chain couples TRBV19 to TRBJ1-6; possibly TRBD1 for D (5 bases). This CDR3 is built from 14 residues. Germline-derived CDR1 and CDR2 are LNHDA and SQIVND (reference sequence). The V and J ends lost 5 bases and 3 bases respectively, with 8 bases between them. Together with reference TRBV19 and TRBJ1-6, the CDR3 gives the full variable domain: DGGITQSPKYLFRKEGQNVTLSCEQNLNHDAMYWYRQDPGQGLRLIYYSQIVNDFQKGDIAEGYSVSREKKESFPLTVTSAQKNPTAFYLCASSLGDYNSPLHFGNGTRLTVT.

The CDR3 DNA is TGTGCCAGCACCCCACCGGGGGAAGAGACCCAGTACTTC. Amino acids: CASTPPGEETQYF. The chain has TRBV5-5 and TRBJ2-5; weak D call: TRBD2 (6 bases). This CDR3 region has 13 residues. The ends were cut back, 6 bases at V and 3 bases at J, with 12 bases in the middle. Germline CDR1 is SGHKS and CDR2 is YYEKEE (reference sequence).

This clone was seen a handful of times. The chain joins TRBV6-5 to TRBJ1-6; tentatively, D is TRBD1 (5 bases). Germline V gives CDR1 MNHEY, CDR2 SVGAGI. The CDR3 contains 13 residues. V was trimmed by 8 bases and J by 4 bases, leaving 9 bases between them. In nucleotides, the CDR3 is TGTGCCAGCGGGGCGGATTATAATTCACCCCTCCACTTT. Translated: CASGADYNSPLHF.

The chain is built from TRBV5-6 and TRBJ2-3, with 8 bases aligning to TRBD2. The CDR3 totals 15 residues. J lost 4 bases, V lost 4 bases, and 8 bases had no gene match. Per the germline V gene, CDR1 is SGHDT and CDR2 is YYEEEE. Written as DNA, the CDR3 is TGTGCCAGCAGCCCCTTGGCCGGGGGGGCAGATACGCAGTATTTT. The encoded protein is CASSPLAGGADTQYF.

This clone was seen more than once but under ten times. The chain recombines TRBV4-2 with TRBJ2-3; 15 nucleotides align to TRBD2. V gave up 1 base and J gave up 6 bases; unmatched junction bases: 5. The CDR3 contains 17 residues. The germline CDR1 and CDR2 sequences are LGHNA and YNFKEQ. The DNA of the CDR3 is TGTGCCAGCAGCCAAGCAGGACTAGCGGGGGGGTACGATACGCAGTATTTT. It yields the protein CASSQAGLAGGYDTQYF.

This clone was picked up one time. The CDR3 nucleotides read TGCGCCAGCAGCCTGGAGGGACAGGGTAGGCACACTGAAGCTTTCTTT. The encoded protein is CASSLEGQGRHTEAFF. The chain joins TRBV5-1 to TRBJ1-1; 9 bases align to TRBD1. V was pared by 4 bases and J by 3 bases, with 10 bases of the junction left unmatched. This CDR3 is built from 16 residues. In germline, CDR1 is SGHRS, CDR2 YFSETQ.

The chain recombines TRBV27 with TRBJ2-7; 9 bases line up with TRBD1. The length of the CDR3 is 17 residues. The V segment lost 6 bases and the J segment 4 bases; nucleotides outside the gene matches: 16. Germline CDR1 MNHEY, CDR2 SMNVEV (reference sequence). This CDR3 reads CASSPAATGGMGYEQYF. CDR3 DNA sequence: TGTGCCAGCAGCCCAGCCGCAACAGGGGGCATGGGTTACGAGCAGTACTTC.

The genes are TRBV7-9 and TRBJ2-2; D remains ambiguous. In germline, CDR1 is SEHNR, CDR2 FQNEAQ (reference sequence). V was trimmed by 7 bases and J by 7 bases, leaving 16 bases between them. The CDR3 is 14 amino acids. CDR3 loop: CASTTVKAIGELFF. In DNA form, the CDR3 reads TGTGCCAGCACCACCGTTAAGGCGATCGGGGAGCTGTTTTTT.

The rearrangement links TRBV12-3 or TRBV12-4 to TRBJ1-1; no firm D call. The V and J ends lost 3 bases and 4 bases respectively, with 9 bases between them. This CDR3 contains 13 residues. Here the CDR3 DNA reads TGTGCCAGCAGTTTTTCGAGTAGCACTGAAGCTTTCTTT. Residues: CASSFSSSTEAFF.

The rearrangement uses TRBV29-1 and TRBJ2-5, with 9 bases matching TRBD1. The length of the CDR3 is 16 residues. Germline trimming cut 4 bases from V and 6 bases from J; bases unmatched to any gene: 15. The germline V gene has CDR1 SQVTM and CDR2 ANQGSEA. The CDR3 spells CSVGFGLGTGLKTQYF. The CDR3 bases are TGCAGCGTTGGATTCGGATTGGGGACAGGGCTGAAGACCCAGTACTTC.

The chain joins TRBV28 to TRBJ1-2; D unclear. This CDR3 contains 15 residues. Germline CDR1 and CDR2: MDHEN and SYDVKM. Trimming took off 2 bases at V and 1 base at J, with 11 bases between the two ends. CDR3 in DNA: TGTGCCAGCAGTTTAACGGCAGACCTTAACTATGGCTACACCTTC. This sequence encodes CASSLTADLNYGYTF.

This clone was counted a few times. V gene TRBV4-1 combines with J gene TRBJ2-7; D is perhaps TRBD2 (5 bases). The length of the CDR3 is 13 residues. V was cut by 2 bases and J by 4 bases, with 9 bases left in between. The germline V gene has CDR1 MGHRA and CDR2 YSYEKL. The CDR3 sequence is CASSQFSGYEQYF. CDR3 coding DNA: TGCGCCAGCAGCCAATTCTCGGGATACGAGCAGTACTTC.

This clone appeared a few times. The chain links TRBV30 to TRBJ1-4; D unclear. The germline V and J ends were trimmed by 1 base and 1 base, with 7 bases remaining between them. The CDR3 is made up of 14 amino acids. Germline CDR1 is GTSNPN and CDR2 is SVGIG (reference sequence). The CDR3 loop reads CAWSGQETNEKLFF. CDR3 nucleotide sequence: TGTGCCTGGAGTGGGCAGGAAACTAATGAAAAACTGTTTTTT.

Only a few counts were recorded for this clone. The DNA of the CDR3 is TGTGCCAGCAGCTTAGCTTGGCTAGCGGGGGGGCGAAGGAACACCGGGGAGCTGTTTTTT. Translated, it gives CASSLAWLAGGRRNTGELFF. The chain couples TRBV7-6 to TRBJ2-2; 12 nucleotides match TRBD2. The CDR3 is made up of 20 amino acids. Germline V gene sequence: CDR1 SGHVS, CDR2 FNYEAQ. J gave up 1 base and V 0 bases, and 9 bases lay outside the gene matches. Variable domain in full (rest from reference TRBV7-6 and TRBJ2-2): GAGVSQSPRYKVTKRGQDVALRCDPISGHVSLYWYRQALGQGPEFLTYFNYEAQQDKSGLPNDRFSAERPEGSISTLTIQRTEQRDSAMYRCASSLAWLAGGRRNTGELFFGEGSRLTVL.

The V and J genes are TRBV4-3 and TRBJ1-3; 8 nucleotides align to TRBD1. CDR3 length: 17 residues. With 0 bases clipped from V and 3 bases from J, the junction kept 7 bases outside the gene matches. The V gene's germline CDR1 is LGHNA and CDR2 YSLEER. Here the CDR3 reads CASSQDLSGGYGNTIYF. DNA of the CDR3: TGCGCCAGCAGCCAAGATCTGTCAGGGGGCTATGGAAACACCATATATTTT.

CDR3: CASSLAGGEAFF. CDR3 in DNA: TGTGCCAGCAGCTTAGCTGGGGGTGAAGCTTTCTTT. The rearrangement joins TRBV7-2 to TRBJ1-1; D is possibly TRBD1 (5 bases). Germline-derived CDR1 and CDR2 are SGHTA and FQGNSA. This CDR3 comprises 12 residues. V gave up 0 bases and J gave up 7 bases, with 6 bases separating them. Drawing the rest from reference TRBV7-2 and TRBJ1-1, the complete variable domain is GAGVSQSPSNKVTEKGKDVELRCDPISGHTALYWYRQSLGQGLEFLIYFQGNSAPDKSGLPSDRFSAERTGGSVSTLTIQRTQQEDSAVYLCASSLAGGEAFFGQGTRLTVV.

The rearrangement links TRBV27 to TRBJ2-7, with D perhaps being TRBD1 or TRBD2 (5 bases each). This CDR3 is built from 13 residues. Trimming removed 5 bases from V and 3 bases from J, with 11 bases in between. Looked up from germline, CDR1 is MNHEY and CDR2 is SMNVEV (reference sequence). The DNA for the CDR3 is TGTGCCAGCAGTAGGGGTGGGGGCTACGAGCAGTACTTC. Its translation: CASSRGGGYEQYF.

This clone has just one count. This chain connects TRBV7-3 to TRBJ1-5, with D hard to call. The germline V gene has CDR1 SGHTA and CDR2 FQGTGA. Trimming removed 6 bases at V and 0 bases at J, with 15 bases between. The CDR3 extends over 16 amino acids. The CDR3 region is CASSSLTQYSNQPQHF. CDR3 bases: TGTGCCAGCAGTAGCTTGACCCAGTATAGCAATCAGCCCCAGCATTTT.